One sample yielded the 29 T cell receptor beta chains listed below, sequenced in a study of blood T cell repertoires in COVID-19 (dated by TCRdb to the early 2020s). Receptor amplification or capture employed the immunoSEQ multiplex PCR assay. TCRdb's version of the immuneACCESS table is confined to in-frame rearrangements and falls short of the full clone set. An unresolved V gene accounts for under half of the shortfall where checked; the remainder is of unknown origin. For this sample there are some 240,000 clones; roughly 75% appear just once. 7.2% of the sample comes from the top ten. The sample taken for sequencing was peripheral blood. These receptors were collected from a woman in her 70s with acute or convalescent COVID-19.

J is TRBJ2-5 and V is TRBV19, with 8 bases matching TRBD1. V lost 5 bases, J lost 4 bases, and 9 bases stayed unmatched. Germline CDR1 and CDR2: LNHDA and SQIVND (reference sequence). This CDR3 is built from 15 residues. This CDR3 reads CASSFQGAQLETQYF. The CDR3 DNA follows: TGTGCCAGTAGTTTCCAGGGGGCGCAGCTAGAGACCCAGTACTTC.

This clone was detected only once. V is TRBV5-1 and J is TRBJ1-6; 10 nucleotides match TRBD1. V was pared by 7 bases and J by 9 bases, with 7 bases of the junction left unmatched. The CDR3 runs 14 residues. The germline CDR1 and CDR2 sequences are SGHRS and YFSETQ. Here the CDR3 reads CASEAGQGISPLHF. The CDR3 nucleotides are TGCGCCAGCGAGGCGGGACAGGGGATTTCACCCCTCCACTTT.

V usage is TRBV28 and J usage is TRBJ1-3; D gene uncertain. Trimming took off 6 bases at V and 1 base at J, with 7 bases between the two ends. CDR1 is MDHEN, CDR2 SYDVKM, per germline. CDR3 size: 13 residues. CDR3 in amino acids: CASSTASGNTIYF. The CDR3 nucleotides read TGTGCCAGCAGCACAGCTTCTGGAAACACCATATATTTT.

V and J are TRBV5-8 and TRBJ2-2, with 8 nucleotides matching TRBD1. In germline, CDR1 is SGHTS, CDR2 YDEGEE. The V and J ends lost 1 base and 4 bases, in that order; junction bases with no gene match: 6. This CDR3 contains 16 residues. The chain's CDR3 is CASSLWQGAPTGELFF. DNA of the CDR3: TGTGCCAGCAGCTTGTGGCAGGGGGCGCCCACCGGGGAGCTGTTTTTT.

This clone occurred a few times. This chain joins TRBV3-1 (or the pseudogene TRBV3-2) and TRBJ1-1, with 7 bases lining up with TRBD1. Germline V CDR1 and CDR2: LGHDT, YNNKEL (reference sequence). V gave up 4 bases and J gave up 8 bases; unmatched junction bases: 10. The CDR3 runs 14 residues. The CDR3 region has the DNA TGTGCCAGCAGCCGGGAACAGGGGAGTTCAGAAGCTTTCTTT. Encoded protein: CASSREQGSSEAFF.

The rearrangement uses TRBV30 and TRBJ1-2; no reliable D call. Germline loops: CDR1 GTSNPN, CDR2 SVGIG (reference sequence). The CDR3 is made up of 15 amino acids. Trimming shortened V by 3 bases and J by 7 bases, and 21 bases separated the two germline ends. The CDR3 DNA follows: TGTGCCTGGAGGAAGGCTTCTACAGTCCCCGGTGGCTACACCTTC. It yields the protein CAWRKASTVPGGYTF. The whole variable domain, filled in from reference TRBV30 and TRBJ1-2, reads SQTIHQWPATLVQPVGSPLSLECTVEGTSNPNLYWYRQAAGRGLQLLFYSVGIGQISSEVPQNLSASRPQDRQFILSSKKLLLSDSGFYLCAWRKASTVPGGYTFGSGTRLTVV.

V and J are TRBV19 and TRBJ2-3; no clear D gene. This CDR3 is built from 14 residues. V dropped 4 bases and J dropped 0 bases, with 8 bases sitting between them. Germline CDR1 and CDR2: LNHDA and SQIVND (reference sequence). As DNA, the CDR3 is TGTGCCAGTAGTAGAACCTACAGCACAGATACGCAGTATTTT. Translation: CASSRTYSTDTQYF.

In nucleotides, the CDR3 is TGTGCCTGGAGTCCGGGACAGGGGGCCACAGATACGCAGTATTTT. Residues: CAWSPGQGATDTQYF. V and J are TRBV30 and TRBJ2-3, with 12 positions matching TRBD1. Trimming took 2 bases from V and 2 from J; bases not matched to a gene: 2. There are 15 residues in the CDR3. Per the germline V gene, CDR1 is GTSNPN and CDR2 is SVGIG (reference sequence).

The chain joins TRBV7-2 to TRBJ1-6; D not resolved. The germline gives CDR1 SGHTA, CDR2 FQGNSA. This CDR3 contains 16 residues. V lost 0 bases, J lost 3 bases, and 9 bases lay in between. This CDR3 is CASSLARTVYNSPLHF. The CDR3 DNA follows: TGTGCCAGCAGCTTAGCGCGCACGGTCTATAATTCACCCCTCCACTTT. Combining the CDR3 with reference TRBV7-2 and TRBJ1-6 gives the whole variable domain GAGVSQSPSNKVTEKGKDVELRCDPISGHTALYWYRQSLGQGLEFLIYFQGNSAPDKSGLPSDRFSAERTGGSVSTLTIQRTQQEDSAVYLCASSLARTVYNSPLHFGNGTRLTVT.

The V and J genes are TRBV4-3 and TRBJ2-2; D remains ambiguous. Looked up from germline, CDR1 is LGHNA and CDR2 is YSLEER. Trimming removed 1 base at V and 8 bases at J, with 26 bases between. CDR3 length equals 19 residues. The CDR3 protein is CASSQALGARPVLSGELFF. The CDR3 nucleotides read TGCGCCAGCAGCCAAGCTTTGGGCGCCCGACCGGTCCTTAGTGGGGAGCTGTTTTTT.

This sequence joins TRBV18 and TRBJ2-3, with TRBD1 matching 11 bases. The germline gives CDR1 KGHSH, CDR2 LQKENI. The V segment lost 2 bases and the J segment 1 base; nucleotides outside the gene matches: 2. This CDR3 has 16 residues. CDR3 coding DNA: TGTGCCAGCTCACCAGGGACAGGGGGGGGCACAGATACGCAGTATTTT. It specifies CASSPGTGGGTDTQYF.

This clone was seen only once. The gene calls are TRBV5-1 and TRBJ2-5; 13 nucleotides agree with TRBD2. The length of the CDR3 is 16 residues. Germline V gene lookup returns CDR1 SGHRS and CDR2 YFSETQ. Germline trimming cut 2 bases from V and 3 bases from J; bases unmatched to any gene: 4. The CDR3 is CASSFVGTSGKETQYF. The CDR3 bases are TGCGCCAGCAGCTTCGTGGGGACTAGCGGGAAAGAGACCCAGTACTTC.

The chain joins TRBV5-8 to TRBJ1-1, with D uncertain. The ends were cut back, 0 bases at V and 10 bases at J, with 10 bases in the middle. This CDR3 is 12 amino acids long. Per germline, CDR1 SGHTS and CDR2 YDEGEE. The CDR3 region is CASSLAEVGAFF. As DNA, the CDR3 is TGTGCCAGCAGCTTGGCCGAGGTAGGAGCTTTCTTT.

The V call is TRBV2, the J call TRBJ1-3; D is undetermined. The germline gives CDR1 SNHLY, CDR2 FYNNEI. V dropped 4 bases and J dropped 4 bases, with 5 bases sitting between them. CDR3 length equals 12 residues. The CDR3: CASSAGGNTIYF. CDR3 nucleotides: TGTGCCAGCAGTGCGGGAGGAAACACCATATATTTT.

The V and J genes are TRBV19 and TRBJ1-5, with TRBD1 identical over 9 bases. Germline V gives CDR1 LNHDA, CDR2 SQIVND (reference sequence). The CDR3 extends over 14 amino acids. With 7 bases clipped from V and 7 bases from J, the junction kept 8 bases outside the gene matches. The CDR3 region is CASMGGTGTQPQHF. The DNA of the CDR3 is TGTGCCAGTATGGGGGGGACAGGGACCCAGCCCCAGCATTTT.

This clone was counted many times. The chain recombines TRBV4-1 with TRBJ1-5; 10 nucleotides align to TRBD1. The V gene end was trimmed by 5 bases and the J gene end by 7 bases; junction bases not matched to a gene: 11. The CDR3 is 16 amino acids. From germline, CDR1 is MGHRA and CDR2 YSYEKL. Here the CDR3 DNA reads TGCGCCAGCAGCTCCGGGACAGGGGAGGCTTGGCAGCCCCAGCATTTT. It yields the protein CASSSGTGEAWQPQHF.

The gene calls are TRBV5-4 and TRBJ1-1; D is undetermined. This CDR3 comprises 11 residues. The germline CDR1 and CDR2 sequences are SGHNT and YYREEE (reference sequence). V lost 2 bases and J 4 bases, leaving 3 bases between the germline ends. DNA for the CDR3: TGTGCCAGCAGCTTCGGCACTGAAGCTTTCTTT. Translation: CASSFGTEAFF. The whole variable domain, remainder taken from reference TRBV5-4 and TRBJ1-1, is ETGVTQSPTHLIKTRGQQVTLRCSSQSGHNTVSWYQQALGQGPQFIFQYYREEENGRGNFPPRFSGLQFPNYSSELNVNALELDDSALYLCASSFGTEAFFGQGTRLTVV.

The V and J genes are TRBV20-1 and TRBJ2-7; D ambiguous. Germline V gene data show CDR1 as DFQATT and CDR2 as SNEGSKA (reference sequence). There are 14 residues in the CDR3. Trimming shortened V by 3 bases and J by 2 bases, and 14 bases separated the two germline ends. The DNA of the CDR3 is TGCAGTGCTAGTAGTGACTCCATACCCTACGAGCAGTACTTC. This translates into CSASSDSIPYEQYF.

The chain combines TRBV2 with TRBJ2-2, with 10 bases aligning to TRBD1. Germline V CDR1 and CDR2: SNHLY, FYNNEI. V dropped 7 bases and J dropped 5; count of bases not matched to a gene: 7. CDR3 length: 15 residues. CDR3 residues: CASTLTGGETGELFF. The CDR3 coding sequence is TGTGCCAGCACTCTGACAGGGGGCGAGACCGGGGAGCTGTTTTTT. The full variable domain, its missing parts supplied by reference TRBV2 and TRBJ2-2, is EPEVTQTPSHQVTQMGQEVILRCVPISNHLYFYWYRQILGQKVEFLVSFYNNEISEKSEIFDDQFSVERPDGSNFTLKIRSTKLEDSAMYFCASTLTGGETGELFFGEGSRLTVL.

The chain joins TRBV6-2 or TRBV6-3 to TRBJ1-1; 11 nucleotides match TRBD1. Germline CDR1 is MNHEY and CDR2 is SVGEGT. The V gene end was trimmed by 2 bases and the J gene end by 10 bases; junction bases not matched to a gene: 12. This CDR3 has 16 residues. The chain's CDR3 is CASSYRNRDRGIGAFF. The CDR3 DNA reads as TGTGCCAGCAGTTACCGGAACCGGGACAGGGGGATTGGAGCTTTCTTT.

The chain employs TRBV7-2 and TRBJ2-7, with D possibly TRBD1 on 6 matching bases. The V end lost 5 bases, the J end lost 2 bases, and 16 bases lay between the germline ends. This CDR3 has 15 amino acids. Germline CDR1 SGHTA, CDR2 FQGNSA. CDR3: CASSPRTALTYEQYF. CDR3 nucleotides: TGTGCCAGCAGCCCCCGGACAGCGTTAACCTACGAGCAGTACTTC.

The CDR3, as DNA: TGTGCCAGCTCCTACTCGACTAGTGGGAATGAGCAGTTCTTC. Its protein product is CASSYSTSGNEQFF. V and J are TRBV7-2 and TRBJ2-1; D possibly corresponds to TRBD2 (6 bases). CDR3 length equals 14 residues. V dropped 8 bases and J dropped 7 bases, with 18 bases sitting between them. Germline CDR1 reads SGHTA; CDR2 reads FQGNSA.

The chain couples TRBV4-3 to TRBJ2-2, with 10 bases that match TRBD2. Unmatched junction bases numbered 3, after V lost 4 bases and J lost 1 base. This CDR3 is built from 16 residues. Germline values: CDR1 LGHNA, CDR2 YSLEER. The DNA of the CDR3 is TGCGCCAGCAGCCCAATAGCGGGGGGGAACACCGGGGAGCTGTTTTTT. Translating gives CASSPIAGGNTGELFF.

The chain is built from TRBV5-1 and TRBJ2-7; tentatively, D is TRBD2 (5 bases). Germline values: CDR1 SGHRS, CDR2 YFSETQ. CDR3 size: 13 residues. The V and J ends lost 4 bases and 1 base respectively, with 9 bases between them. The CDR3: CASSVTRSYEQYF. The CDR3 DNA follows: TGCGCCAGCAGCGTCACTAGATCCTACGAGCAGTACTTC.

This rearrangement joins TRBV14 to TRBJ2-5; 7 nucleotides agree with TRBD1. Trimming cost V 5 bases and J 5 bases; bases outside gene matches: 8. CDR1 and CDR2 from the germline V gene are SGHDN and FVKESK. CDR3 length: 14 residues. This CDR3 is CASSSNGQAETQYF. CDR3 coding DNA: TGTGCCAGCAGCTCGAACGGACAGGCGGAGACCCAGTACTTC.

The rearrangement joins TRBV30 to TRBJ2-3; 8 bases agree with TRBD2. V was clipped by 0 bases and J by 5 bases; unmatched bases: 7. Germline CDR1 is GTSNPN and CDR2 is SVGIG (reference sequence). There are 15 residues in the CDR3. CDR3 amino acids: CAWSVNGGARDTQYF. The DNA for the CDR3 is TGTGCCTGGAGTGTGAACGGGGGGGCAAGAGATACGCAGTATTTT.

V gene TRBV28 combines with J gene TRBJ2-7; the match to TRBD2 covers 10 bases. J gave up 6 bases and V 5 bases, and 19 bases lay outside the gene matches. This CDR3 has 18 amino acids. Germline assignment: CDR1 MDHEN and CDR2 SYDVKM. The DNA for the CDR3 is TGTGCCAGCAGTACCCCCGGCAGGGAGCGGGGGGGCAGGTCCGAGCAGTACTTC. Encoded protein: CASSTPGRERGGRSEQYF.

This clone appeared once. The chain uses TRBV10-2 and TRBJ2-4, with TRBD2 matching 12 bases. The CDR3 runs to 17 residues. The germline V gene encodes CDR1 WSHSY and CDR2 SAAADI. The ends lost 7 bases at V and 0 bases at J; junction bases unmatched: 7. The chain's CDR3 is CASKSSGGAGAKNIQYF. As DNA, the CDR3 is TGCGCCAGCAAATCTAGCGGGGGGGCCGGAGCCAAAAACATTCAGTACTTC.

The chain combines TRBV27 with TRBJ2-3; D ambiguous. V was pared by 7 bases and J by 0 bases, with 20 bases between. The germline CDR1 and CDR2 sequences are MNHEY and SMNVEV (reference sequence). The CDR3 has 17 residues. The CDR3 here is CASTLRKAPLSTDTQYF. CDR3 sequence (DNA): TGTGCCAGCACCCTCAGGAAGGCACCGCTAAGCACAGATACGCAGTATTTT.